These T cell receptor beta chains were read from a single sample in a study of blood T cell repertoires in COVID-19. Here immunoSEQ multiplex PCR was the method, and the copy in TCRdb shows in-frame clones only, minus some. The table shows about 100,000 clones, with just under 80% occurring only once. The specimen was peripheral blood. The receptors originated from a man aged 70 or older with active or convalescent COVID-19. The CDR3 runs from the conserved cysteine through the conserved F or W. The order of the fields is J gene, D gene, V gene, clone size, CDR3 DNA, CDR3 protein. D genes are given only for firm matches. A clone size is listed for some rows: how often the clone was seen (once, few, many), or a class if it is expanded.

j_gene: TRBJ2-3; d_gene: .; v_gene: TRBV7-2; abundance: .; CDR3nt: TGTGCCAGCAGCTTGCGGGGACAGCTCACAGATACGCAGTATTTT; CDR3aa: CASSLRGQLTDTQYF
j_gene: TRBJ1-5; d_gene: TRBD1; v_gene: TRBV6-5; abundance: .; CDR3nt: TGTGCCAGCAGGCGATCCGGGACAGGATATCAGCCCCAGCATTTT; CDR3aa: CASRRSGTGYQPQHF
j_gene: TRBJ1-2; d_gene: TRBD1; v_gene: TRBV5-1; abundance: .; CDR3nt: TGCGCCAGCAGCTTGGACAGGGACAGAGGTAGCTATGGCTACACCTTC; CDR3aa: CASSLDRDRGSYGYTF
j_gene: TRBJ2-2; d_gene: TRBD1; v_gene: TRBV24-1; abundance: .; CDR3nt: TGTGCCACCGGGACAGAGATGTTCACCGGGGAGCTGTTTTTT; CDR3aa: CATGTEMFTGELFF
j_gene: TRBJ1-1; d_gene: TRBD1; v_gene: TRBV9; abundance: .; CDR3nt: TGTGCCAGCAGCGGAGGAGACAGGGGGTCGGCTGAAGCTTTCTTT; CDR3aa: CASSGGDRGSAEAFF
j_gene: TRBJ1-2; d_gene: .; v_gene: TRBV30; abundance: .; CDR3nt: TGTGCCTGGAGTATCCGGTCCCTAGGTGGCTACACCTTC; CDR3aa: CAWSIRSLGGYTF
j_gene: TRBJ1-1; d_gene: TRBD1; v_gene: TRBV5-1; abundance: .; CDR3nt: TGCGCCAGCAGCTCGATGCCGCCGGGACAGGGGGCGACCACTGAAGCTTTCTTT; CDR3aa: CASSSMPPGQGATTEAFF
j_gene: TRBJ1-6; d_gene: TRBD1; v_gene: TRBV18; abundance: .; CDR3nt: TGTGCCAGCTCGCCCGGCACAGGGGCCTCTAATTCACCCCTCCACTTT; CDR3aa: CASSPGTGASNSPLHF
j_gene: TRBJ2-5; d_gene: .; v_gene: TRBV24-1; abundance: .; CDR3nt: TGTGCCACCAGTGATTTAAAACAGGTGGGGGGTGAGACCCAGTACTTC; CDR3aa: CATSDLKQVGGETQYF
j_gene: TRBJ1-4; d_gene: .; v_gene: TRBV19; abundance: .; CDR3nt: TGTGCCAGTAGTATCGGGGGAAAGATTGTAGAAAAACTGTTTTTT; CDR3aa: CASSIGGKIVEKLFF
j_gene: TRBJ1-5; d_gene: .; v_gene: TRBV19; abundance: once; CDR3nt: TGTGCCAGTAGTATGTCCGGGCAGCCCCAGCATTTT; CDR3aa: CASSMSGQPQHF
j_gene: TRBJ1-3; d_gene: .; v_gene: TRBV24-1; abundance: .; CDR3nt: TGTGTCTCCCATCGAGAGTCCTACTCTGGAAACACCATATATTTT; CDR3aa: CVSHRESYSGNTIYF
j_gene: TRBJ2-3; d_gene: TRBD2; v_gene: TRBV6-4; abundance: once; CDR3nt: TGTGCCAGCAGTCCTCTAGCGGGGGCCGGGACAGATACGCAGTATTTT; CDR3aa: CASSPLAGAGTDTQYF
j_gene: TRBJ2-7; d_gene: TRBD2; v_gene: TRBV6-2/TRBV6-3; abundance: few; CDR3nt: TGTGCCAGCAGTTACGGTCGCGGGGGATATTCCTACGAGCAGTACTTC; CDR3aa: CASSYGRGGYSYEQYF
j_gene: TRBJ2-2; d_gene: .; v_gene: TRBV5-1; abundance: .; CDR3nt: TGCGCCAGCAGCTTGGCCCCGCTCCGGGGAGGCACCGGGGAGCTGTTTTTT; CDR3aa: CASSLAPLRGGTGELFF
j_gene: TRBJ2-7; d_gene: TRBD2; v_gene: TRBV11-2; abundance: .; CDR3nt: TGTGCCAGCAGCTTAGATCGAGGACTAGCGGGAGAAGCCTACGAGCAGTACTTC; CDR3aa: CASSLDRGLAGEAYEQYF
j_gene: TRBJ2-5; d_gene: TRBD1; v_gene: TRBV29-1; abundance: .; CDR3nt: TGCAGCGTTGATAGGTCCAGGGGGCCCCAAGAGACCCAGTACTTC; CDR3aa: CSVDRSRGPQETQYF
j_gene: TRBJ2-6; d_gene: .; v_gene: TRBV19; abundance: .; CDR3nt: TGTGCCAGTAGTATGACAGGAGGTGGGGCCAACGTCCTGACTTTC; CDR3aa: CASSMTGGGANVLTF
j_gene: TRBJ2-7; d_gene: .; v_gene: TRBV2; abundance: few; CDR3nt: TGTGCCAGCAGTCGGCAGGGCTACGAGCAGTACTTC; CDR3aa: CASSRQGYEQYF
j_gene: TRBJ2-7; d_gene: .; v_gene: TRBV9; abundance: few; CDR3nt: TGTGCCAGCAGCGTAGGGTCAGGCAGCTCCTACGAGCAGTACTTC; CDR3aa: CASSVGSGSSYEQYF
j_gene: TRBJ2-5; d_gene: TRBD1; v_gene: TRBV9; abundance: .; CDR3nt: TGTGCCAGCAGCGTAGGGACAGGTTTACGAGGGGAGACCCAGTACTTC; CDR3aa: CASSVGTGLRGETQYF
j_gene: TRBJ2-5; d_gene: .; v_gene: TRBV11-2; abundance: .; CDR3nt: TGTGCCAGCAGCCGAGGGGGCTGGAGGGGAGAGACCCAGTACTTC; CDR3aa: CASSRGGWRGETQYF
j_gene: TRBJ2-5; d_gene: TRBD2; v_gene: TRBV19; abundance: .; CDR3nt: TGTGCCAGTAGTATAGTTTCCTCGGGGGGGCCCGTCTTCGGCGAGACCCAGTACTTC; CDR3aa: CASSIVSSGGPVFGETQYF
j_gene: TRBJ2-5; d_gene: .; v_gene: TRBV10-3; abundance: .; CDR3nt: TGTGCCATCAGTGAGGTTAGGACAGGGCAAATAGCGGGAGAGGTGACCCAGTACTTC; CDR3aa: CAISEVRTGQIAGEVTQYF
j_gene: TRBJ1-1; d_gene: .; v_gene: TRBV7-2; abundance: .; CDR3nt: TGTGCCAGCAGCTTGGGAGGATTGAGGGGCACTGAAGCTTTCTTT; CDR3aa: CASSLGGLRGTEAFF
j_gene: TRBJ2-7; d_gene: .; v_gene: TRBV28; abundance: .; CDR3nt: TGTGCCAGCAGTTTTAACGAGCAGTACTTC; CDR3aa: CASSFNEQYF
j_gene: TRBJ2-2; d_gene: .; v_gene: TRBV20-1; abundance: few; CDR3nt: TGCAGTGCTGGTGGCCTCGCGGAGAGCGGGGAGCTGTTTTTT; CDR3aa: CSAGGLAESGELFF
j_gene: TRBJ1-6; d_gene: TRBD1; v_gene: TRBV4-2; abundance: once; CDR3nt: TGTGCCAGCAGCCCGGGACAGGATCATTCACCCCTCCACTTT; CDR3aa: CASSPGQDHSPLHF
j_gene: TRBJ1-2; d_gene: .; v_gene: TRBV3-1/TRBV3-2; abundance: once; CDR3nt: TGTGCCAGCAGCCAAGATCCTAGCAGTCGACCTGGCTACACCTTC; CDR3aa: CASSQDPSSRPGYTF
j_gene: TRBJ2-1; d_gene: .; v_gene: TRBV4-3; abundance: .; CDR3nt: TGCGCCAGCAGCCAAGATACCCCCGGGAGCTCCTACAATGAGCAGTTCTTC; CDR3aa: CASSQDTPGSSYNEQFF
j_gene: TRBJ2-1; d_gene: .; v_gene: TRBV13; abundance: .; CDR3nt: TGTGCCAGCAGCTTAAGGACTACCTACAATGAGCAGTTCTTC; CDR3aa: CASSLRTTYNEQFF
j_gene: TRBJ2-7; d_gene: .; v_gene: TRBV11-2; abundance: .; CDR3nt: TGTGCCAGCAGCTTACACAGGACAGCCTACGAGCAGTACTTC; CDR3aa: CASSLHRTAYEQYF
j_gene: TRBJ2-5; d_gene: .; v_gene: TRBV3-1/TRBV3-2; abundance: .; CDR3nt: TGTGCCAGCAGTCCGAGGACCCGGGGTGGGGAGACCCAGTACTTC; CDR3aa: CASSPRTRGGETQYF
j_gene: TRBJ1-6; d_gene: .; v_gene: TRBV7-6; abundance: few; CDR3nt: TGTGCCAGCAGCCCAAGGGCGGCGAGACAGAATTCACCCCTCCACTTT; CDR3aa: CASSPRAARQNSPLHF
j_gene: TRBJ2-1; d_gene: TRBD1; v_gene: TRBV3-1/TRBV3-2; abundance: .; CDR3nt: TGTGCCAGCAGCCTGGACAGGCCGGGTGAGCAGTTCTTC; CDR3aa: CASSLDRPGEQFF
j_gene: TRBJ1-1; d_gene: .; v_gene: TRBV12-3/TRBV12-4; abundance: once; CDR3nt: TGTGCCAGCAGCAACAGGGAGAACACTGAAGCTTTCTTT; CDR3aa: CASSNRENTEAFF
j_gene: TRBJ2-7; d_gene: TRBD1; v_gene: TRBV24-1; abundance: .; CDR3nt: TGTGCCACCAGTGAAGGACAGGCGCCGTGGGTGCAGTACTTC; CDR3aa: CATSEGQAPWVQYF
j_gene: TRBJ1-3; d_gene: .; v_gene: TRBV2; abundance: .; CDR3nt: TGTGCCACGGGGGGGAGAGGAAACACCATATATTTT; CDR3aa: CATGGRGNTIYF
j_gene: TRBJ1-5; d_gene: .; v_gene: TRBV19; abundance: once; CDR3nt: TGTGCCAGTAGTATGGCAGGCTCATATAGCAATCAGCCCCAGCATTTT; CDR3aa: CASSMAGSYSNQPQHF
j_gene: TRBJ2-2; d_gene: .; v_gene: TRBV4-2; abundance: .; CDR3nt: TGTGCCAGCAGCCAAGTTCCAGCGGTCGGGGAGCTGTTTTTT; CDR3aa: CASSQVPAVGELFF
j_gene: TRBJ1-2; d_gene: .; v_gene: TRBV21-1; abundance: .; CDR3nt: TGTGCCAGCAGCGCGGACACAGGGGTAGGCTACACCTTC; CDR3aa: CASSADTGVGYTF
j_gene: TRBJ2-7; d_gene: TRBD2; v_gene: TRBV4-3; abundance: few; CDR3nt: TGCGCCAGCAGCCAAGATCGGGGGGTTTTTACAGCAACACCCTACGAGCAGTACTTC; CDR3aa: CASSQDRGVFTATPYEQYF
j_gene: TRBJ2-7; d_gene: TRBD1; v_gene: TRBV5-5; abundance: .; CDR3nt: TGTGCCAGCAGCTACCGGACAGGGGGCTCGCCTTACGAGCAGTACTTC; CDR3aa: CASSYRTGGSPYEQYF
j_gene: TRBJ1-4; d_gene: .; v_gene: TRBV4-2; abundance: .; CDR3nt: TGTGCCAGCAGCCTCCTTGGCGCGGCAACTAATGAAAAACTGTTTTTT; CDR3aa: CASSLLGAATNEKLFF
j_gene: TRBJ1-4; d_gene: TRBD1; v_gene: TRBV6-2/TRBV6-3; abundance: .; CDR3nt: TGTGCCAGCAGCCGGACAGGGGAGAGTGAAAAACTGTTTTTT; CDR3aa: CASSRTGESEKLFF
j_gene: TRBJ1-1; d_gene: TRBD1; v_gene: TRBV6-1; abundance: .; CDR3nt: TGTGCCAGCAGTGAACTCCTCACAGGGGTAACTGAAGCTTTCTTT; CDR3aa: CASSELLTGVTEAFF
j_gene: TRBJ2-3; d_gene: TRBD2; v_gene: TRBV2; abundance: .; CDR3nt: TGTGCCAGCAGTGATTGGGGACTAGCAGGAGATACGCAGTATTTT; CDR3aa: CASSDWGLAGDTQYF
j_gene: TRBJ2-1; d_gene: TRBD1; v_gene: TRBV7-8; abundance: .; CDR3nt: TGTGCCAGCAGCGAAACTCGATTGAGGACAGGGGACAATGAGCAGTTCTTC; CDR3aa: CASSETRLRTGDNEQFF